This TCR beta chain is drawn from a study of T cells in Graves' hyperthyroidism and ophthalmopathy. Findings and caveats of the study: Most clonotypes that expanded in the thyroid above 0.001 also showed up in blood.

The source material, RNA transcripts, was used to amplify TCR beta CDR3 regions. TCR CDR3 regions were first amplified by RT-PCR with HTBI primers. MiXCR, applied by TCRdb to the multiplex PCR reads, yields one record per CDR3 protein. This table has about 590,000 distinct CDR3 sequences, 15% to 19% appearing once. The CDR3 spans 16 residues. Germline V gene data show CDR1 as LNHNV and CDR2 as YYDKDF (reference sequence). When ophthalmopathy did not progress within 18 months, Graves' hyperthyroidism was considered stable. Patients between 18 and 65 years old had hyperthyroidism, newly diagnosed and lasting under 2 months. Diagnostic assessment was based on clinical symptoms, serum thyroxine and TRAb, thyroid ultrasound and orbital computed tomography. In the case of this clonotype: Antigen: not known.

The receptor's source is a woman aged 25 to 39 with Graves' hyperthyroidism. The V call is TRBV15, the J call TRBJ2-1; 8 positions agree with TRBD1. The end of the DNA is better explained by TRBJ2-7, so the J call may be wrong. The sequencing input was blood. For the CDR3, the DNA is TGTGCCACCAGCAGAGATGGACAGGGTTACTACAATGAGCAGTACTTC. Translation gives CATSRDGQGYYNEQYF.